These 5 T cell receptor beta chains share one sample of origin, sequenced in a study of blood T cells in healthy people across ages. Together with a sample-barcoded 5' primer, a J-beta primer mix was included in a second PCR lasting about 6 to 11 cycles. Each CDR3 protein is one row after TCRdb ran MiXCR on the 5' RACE reads. Here the sample spans 790,000 or so distinct CDR3 sequences, around three fifths being singletons. The sequencing sample was made of blood. These receptors all come from a man between 35 and 55 years old in good health.

The chain uses TRBV29-1 and TRBJ1-1, with 7 bases lining up with TRBD1. Germline V gives CDR1 SQVTM, CDR2 ANQGSEA. After removal of 0 bases from V and 0 bases from J, the junction contained 1 base not matched to a gene. The CDR3 is 14 residues long. The CDR3 nucleotides are TGCAGCGTTGAAGATGACAGGGTGAACACTGAAGCTTTCTTT. This translates into CSVEDDRVNTEAFF.

The chain carries TRBV20-1 and TRBJ2-3; 11 bases align to TRBD2. V lost 5 bases and J lost 6; bases outside the gene matches: 13. CDR3 length: 16 amino acids. Germline CDR1 reads DFQATT; CDR2 reads SNEGSKA (reference sequence). The CDR3 DNA is TGCAGTGCTCACAGCACTAGCGGGAGACTATTTGATACGCAGTATTTT. Translation gives CSAHSTSGRLFDTQYF.

The chain links TRBV29-1 to TRBJ2-3, with 10 positions matching TRBD2. Germline trimming cut 4 bases from V and 4 bases from J; bases unmatched to any gene: 8. The germline V gene has CDR1 SQVTM and CDR2 ANQGSEA. This CDR3 comprises 15 residues. The CDR3 spells CSVVKASGSPDTQYF. CDR3 DNA sequence: TGCAGCGTTGTCAAGGCTAGCGGGAGCCCAGATACGCAGTATTTT.

This chain uses TRBV7-2 with TRBJ2-2, with D hard to call. The CDR3 contains 14 residues. Looked up from germline, CDR1 is SGHTA and CDR2 is FQGNSA. V lost 3 bases, J lost 4 bases, and 9 bases lay in between. CDR3 protein: CASSFTDPTGELFF. As DNA, the CDR3 is TGTGCCAGCAGCTTTACTGATCCCACCGGGGAGCTGTTTTTT.

Only one count was recorded for this clonotype. V gene TRBV20-1 combines with J gene TRBJ2-5, with unresolved D. Germline V CDR1 and CDR2: DFQATT, SNEGSKA (reference sequence). CDR3 length equals 11 residues. Trimming cost V 7 bases and J 4 bases, with 10 bases left between them. The CDR3 region is CSGVFGETQYF. The CDR3 DNA sequence: TGCAGTGGGGTTTTTGGAGAGACCCAGTACTTC.